This T cell receptor (beta chain) was sequenced in a study of cytomegalovirus exposure and HLA in healthy donors. 13 Jbeta primers and 60 Vbeta primers were used for the PCR. TCRdb's table, derived via immunoSEQ multiplex PCR, lists solely in-frame clones and lacks some. This table holds approximately 30,000 clones, about 60% found once. The V gene's germline CDR1 is SQVTM and CDR2 ANQGSEA. The V end lost 6 bases, the J end lost 5 bases, and 5 bases lay between the germline ends. This CDR3 is 10 amino acids long. The specimen was PBMCs. The source is a man aged 50-59 years in good health and CMV-seropositive. The V and J genes are TRBV29-1 and TRBJ2-1; D not resolved. The CDR3 nucleotides are TGCAGCGTATCTCACAATGAGCAGTTCTTC. Protein: CSVSHNEQFF.